This T cell receptor (beta chain) emerged from a study of blood T cells in healthy people across ages. A J-beta primer mix and a sample-barcoded 5' primer were used in a second PCR of roughly 7 to 12 cycles. TCRdb recomputed calls from the 5' RACE reads with MiXCR, one row per CDR3 protein. Of 1.5 million to 2 million distinct CDR3 sequences in the sample, roughly 27% were seen once. Germline values: CDR1 MNHEY, CDR2 SVGEGT. Trimming removed 2 bases from V and 9 bases from J; junction bases left unmatched: 6. The length of the CDR3 is 14 residues. This clonotype has more than one count but fewer than ten. Every participating donor contributed about 10 milliliters of peripheral blood through a draw.

The source material was blood. The genes are TRBV6-2 or TRBV6-3 and TRBJ2-1; TRBD2 matches 8 bases. The receptor was isolated from a woman in her twenties or thirties in good health. The CDR3 here is CASSYPGTRVEQFF. The CDR3 DNA is TGTGCCAGCAGTTACCCTGGGACTAGAGTTGAGCAGTTCTTC.